What follows are 15 T cell receptor beta chains derived from one specimen sequenced in a study of radiotherapy plus CTLA-4 blockade in lung cancer. Data came from immunoSEQ multiplex PCR; TCRdb stores just in-frame clones and leaves some out. This sample has about 62,000 clones, with roughly 80% found just once. This specimen was peripheral blood, taken from a patient treated with radiotherapy plus ipilimumab. These receptors came from a human donor with non-small cell lung cancer who had a complete response to radiotherapy plus ipilimumab.

This clone was seen once. The chain joins TRBV10-1 to TRBJ2-2, with D uncertain. Germline CDR1 reads WNHNN; CDR2 reads SYGVQD (reference sequence). The ends were cut back, 3 bases at V and 5 bases at J, with 7 bases in the middle. The CDR3 has 13 amino acids. CDR3 in DNA: TGCGCCAGCAGTGAAAGGAAAACCGGGGAGCTGTTTTTT. As protein: CASSERKTGELFF.

DNA for the CDR3: TGCGCCAGCAGCCAAGAACTAGGGACAGGGTTAGCAGGCTACACCTTC. Amino acids: CASSQELGTGLAGYTF. V usage is TRBV4-3 and J usage is TRBJ1-2, with 9 positions matching TRBD1. CDR1 is LGHNA and CDR2 is YSLEER in the germline V gene. The CDR3 is 16 residues long. V shed 0 bases, J shed 8 bases, and the junction held 10 bases outside the gene matches.

The CDR3 DNA reads TGTGCCAGTAGTATAGATTCGGGTTCCCTAGTCGCGACCAAAAACATTCAGTACTTC. Translating gives CASSIDSGSLVATKNIQYF. The chain joins TRBV19 to TRBJ2-4; unclear D gene. Trimming cost V 0 bases and J 2 bases, with 20 bases left between them. Germline-derived CDR1 and CDR2 are LNHDA and SQIVND (reference sequence). The CDR3 runs 19 residues.

The V call is TRBV7-2, the J call TRBJ2-3; D might be TRBD2 (6 bases). V lost 6 bases and J 5 bases, leaving 12 bases between the germline ends. In germline, CDR1 is SGHTA, CDR2 FQGNSA. This CDR3 contains 13 residues. CDR3: CASSTGVGDTQYF. The CDR3 DNA reads as TGTGCCAGCAGTACGGGGGTTGGAGATACGCAGTATTTT. Full variable domain (remainder filled in from reference TRBV7-2 and TRBJ2-3): GAGVSQSPSNKVTEKGKDVELRCDPISGHTALYWYRQSLGQGLEFLIYFQGNSAPDKSGLPSDRFSAERTGGSVSTLTIQRTQQEDSAVYLCASSTGVGDTQYFGPGTRLTVL.

The CDR3 sequence is CASSTRQGARGYTF. The CDR3 nucleotides read TGTGCCAGCAGCACCCGACAGGGGGCTCGAGGCTACACCTTC. The chain recombines TRBV7-2 with TRBJ1-2; 10 bases agree with TRBD1. J gave up 8 bases and V 5 bases, and 8 bases lay outside the gene matches. Germline V lookup: CDR1 SGHTA, CDR2 FQGNSA. The CDR3 has 14 amino acids.

J is TRBJ1-1 and V is TRBV10-1; a possible D gene is TRBD1 (6 bases). The V gene's germline CDR1 is WNHNN and CDR2 SYGVQD (reference sequence). The V gene lost 0 bases and the J gene lost 1 base, with 12 bases spanning the gap. The CDR3 loop spans 16 amino acids. CDR3: CASSESISRGNTEAFF. CDR3 DNA sequence: TGCGCCAGCAGTGAGTCGATTAGCAGGGGGAACACTGAAGCTTTCTTT.

The chain combines TRBV7-2 with TRBJ2-3; no clear D. The length of the CDR3 is 15 residues. V lost 2 bases and J lost 3, with 12 bases in between. The germline V gene has CDR1 SGHTA and CDR2 FQGNSA. Here the CDR3 reads CASSLRTGRTDTQYF. The CDR3 DNA follows: TGTGCCAGCAGCTTAAGGACGGGTAGAACAGATACGCAGTATTTT.

The V gene is TRBV7-9, the J gene TRBJ2-3; D not resolved. V gave up 4 bases and J gave up 2 bases, with 13 bases separating them. Germline-derived CDR1 and CDR2 are SEHNR and FQNEAQ (reference sequence). This CDR3 is built from 15 residues. The CDR3 DNA reads TGTGCCAGCAGCTCACGGGCCTCGTACACAGATACGCAGTATTTT. This encodes CASSSRASYTDTQYF.

V gene TRBV27 combines with J gene TRBJ1-6; 8 bases fit TRBD1. The CDR3 runs to 17 residues. In germline, CDR1 is MNHEY, CDR2 SMNVEV (reference sequence). V lost 3 bases, J lost 6 bases, and 10 bases stayed unmatched. The CDR3 protein is CASSLMAGGVGNSPLHF. CDR3 sequence (DNA): TGTGCCAGCAGTTTGATGGCAGGGGGCGTCGGTAATTCACCCCTCCACTTT.

The gene calls are TRBV6-1 and TRBJ1-5, with TRBD1 as a possible D gene (6 bases). Trimming removed 2 bases at V and 5 bases at J, with 16 bases between. The germline CDR1 and CDR2 sequences are MNHNS and SASEGT. The CDR3 loop spans 16 amino acids. CDR3 sequence (DNA): TGTGCCAGCAGTGAAAGTAGGGGGGGCACCGATCAGCCCCAGCATTTT. Translating gives CASSESRGGTDQPQHF.

The CDR3 loop reads CASSYAVSGNTIYF. As DNA, the CDR3 is TGTGCCAGCAGTTACGCGGTCTCTGGAAACACCATATATTTT. The V gene is TRBV6-5, the J gene TRBJ1-3; D gene ambiguous. CDR1 is MNHEY, CDR2 SVGAGI, per germline. The CDR3 length is 14 residues. V lost 2 bases and J lost 0, with 5 bases in between.

This clone was observed a single time. This rearrangement joins TRBV4-3 to TRBJ2-2, with D maybe TRBD2 (6 bases). The V end lost 3 bases, the J end lost 2 bases, and 19 bases lay between the germline ends. Germline CDR1 reads LGHNA; CDR2 reads YSLEER. CDR3 length: 18 amino acids. In DNA, the CDR3 is TGCGCCAGCAGCCAGGGGGAGGTCGTGACAGTTAACACCGGGGAGCTGTTTTTT. Residues: CASSQGEVVTVNTGELFF.

This chain links TRBV6-6 with TRBJ2-1; D call uncertain. This CDR3 is 11 amino acids long. V was cut by 5 bases and J by 8 bases, with 7 bases left in between. The V gene's germline CDR1 is MNHNY and CDR2 SVGAGI (reference sequence). CDR3 region: CASSPSDEQFF. CDR3 DNA: TGTGCCAGCAGTCCCAGCGATGAGCAGTTCTTC.

The sample holds one count of this clone. The V and J genes are TRBV6-5 and TRBJ2-7; D may match TRBD1 or TRBD2 (5 bases each). With 5 bases removed from V and 5 bases from J, the gap between germline ends came to 16 bases. CDR1 MNHEY and CDR2 SVGAGI come from the germline V gene. This CDR3 spans 14 amino acids. CDR3 sequence: CASSELGVLDEQYV. The DNA for the CDR3 is TGTGCCAGCAGTGAACTAGGGGTCTTGGACGAGCAGTACGTC.

The chain joins TRBV30 to TRBJ2-3, with no clear D. V lost 4 bases and J lost 3, with 8 bases in between. The CDR3 has 12 residues. Germline loops: CDR1 GTSNPN, CDR2 SVGIG (reference sequence). Here the CDR3 DNA reads TGTGCCTGGAACCAATATACAGATACGCAGTATTTT. This sequence encodes CAWNQYTDTQYF.